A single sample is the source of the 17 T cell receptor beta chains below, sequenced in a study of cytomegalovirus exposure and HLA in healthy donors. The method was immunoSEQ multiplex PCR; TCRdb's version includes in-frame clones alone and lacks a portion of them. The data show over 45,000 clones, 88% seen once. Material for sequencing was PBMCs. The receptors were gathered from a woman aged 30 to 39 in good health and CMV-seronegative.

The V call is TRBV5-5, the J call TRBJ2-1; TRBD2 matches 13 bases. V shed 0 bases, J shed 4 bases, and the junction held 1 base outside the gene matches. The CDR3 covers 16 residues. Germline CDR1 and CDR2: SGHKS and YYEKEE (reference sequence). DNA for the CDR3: TGTGCCAGCAGCTTGGAGGGACTAGCGGGATACAATGAGCAGTTCTTC. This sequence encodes CASSLEGLAGYNEQFF.

The CDR3 protein is CASSLPPPDRDAGYTF. CDR3 coding DNA: TGCGCCAGCAGCTTGCCCCCTCCAGACAGGGACGCGGGCTACACCTTC. The V and J genes are TRBV5-1 and TRBJ1-2, with 7 bases aligning to TRBD1. Germline CDR1 and CDR2: SGHRS and YFSETQ. J gave up 8 bases and V 1 base, and 14 bases lay outside the gene matches. The CDR3 covers 16 residues. Full variable domain (rest looked up from reference TRBV5-1 and TRBJ1-2): KAGVTQTPRYLIKTRGQQVTLSCSPISGHRSVSWYQQTPGQGLQFLFEYFSETQRNKGNFPGRFSGRQFSNSRSEMNVSTLELGDSALYLCASSLPPPDRDAGYTFGSGTRLTVV.

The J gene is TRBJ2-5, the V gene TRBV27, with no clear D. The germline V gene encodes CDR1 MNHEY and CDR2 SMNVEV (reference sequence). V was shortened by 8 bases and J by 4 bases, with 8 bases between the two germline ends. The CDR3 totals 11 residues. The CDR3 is CASLSRETQYF. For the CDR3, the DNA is TGTGCCAGCCTCTCGAGAGAGACCCAGTACTTC.

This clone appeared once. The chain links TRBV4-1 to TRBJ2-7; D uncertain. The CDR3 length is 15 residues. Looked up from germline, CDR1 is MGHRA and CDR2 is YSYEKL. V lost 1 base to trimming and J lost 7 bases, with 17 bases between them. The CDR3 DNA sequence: TGCGCCAGCAGCCAAGCCCGAGGAAAGGATTTTGAGCAGTACTTC. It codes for CASSQARGKDFEQYF.

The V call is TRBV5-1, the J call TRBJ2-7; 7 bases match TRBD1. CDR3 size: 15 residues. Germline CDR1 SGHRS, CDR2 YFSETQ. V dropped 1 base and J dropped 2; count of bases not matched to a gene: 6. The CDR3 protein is CASSLFPGQTYEQYF. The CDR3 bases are TGCGCCAGCAGCTTGTTTCCGGGACAGACCTACGAGCAGTACTTC.

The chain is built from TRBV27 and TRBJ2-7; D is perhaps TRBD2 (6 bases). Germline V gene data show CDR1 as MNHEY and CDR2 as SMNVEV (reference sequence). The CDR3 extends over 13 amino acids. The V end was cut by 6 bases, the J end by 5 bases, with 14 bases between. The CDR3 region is CASRMGGFDEQYF. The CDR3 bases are TGTGCCAGCAGGATGGGGGGTTTCGACGAGCAGTACTTC.

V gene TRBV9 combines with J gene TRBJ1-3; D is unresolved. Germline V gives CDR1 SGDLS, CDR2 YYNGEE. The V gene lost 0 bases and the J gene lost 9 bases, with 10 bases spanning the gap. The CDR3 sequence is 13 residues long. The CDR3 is CASSVDPSGTIYF. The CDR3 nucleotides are TGTGCCAGCAGCGTAGATCCTTCGGGCACCATATATTTT.

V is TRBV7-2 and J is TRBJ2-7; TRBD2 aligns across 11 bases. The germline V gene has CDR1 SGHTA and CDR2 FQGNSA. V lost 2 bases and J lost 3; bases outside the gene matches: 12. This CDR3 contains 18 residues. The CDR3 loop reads CASSLPDSASGGLYEQYF. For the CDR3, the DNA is TGTGCCAGCAGCTTACCGGACAGTGCTAGCGGGGGGCTCTACGAGCAGTACTTC.

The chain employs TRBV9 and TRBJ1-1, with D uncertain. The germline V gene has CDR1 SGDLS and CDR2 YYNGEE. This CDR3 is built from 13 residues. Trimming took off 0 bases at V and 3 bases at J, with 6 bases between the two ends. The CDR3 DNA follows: TGTGCCAGCAGCGTAGTTCCGGACACTGAAGCTTTCTTT. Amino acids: CASSVVPDTEAFF.

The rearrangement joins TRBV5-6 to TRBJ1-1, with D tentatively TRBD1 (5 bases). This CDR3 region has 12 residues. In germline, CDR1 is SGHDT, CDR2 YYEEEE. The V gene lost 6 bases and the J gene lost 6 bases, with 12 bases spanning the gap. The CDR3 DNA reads TGTGCCAGCATAGGTTGGGGGGCTGAAGCTTTCTTT. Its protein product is CASIGWGAEAFF.

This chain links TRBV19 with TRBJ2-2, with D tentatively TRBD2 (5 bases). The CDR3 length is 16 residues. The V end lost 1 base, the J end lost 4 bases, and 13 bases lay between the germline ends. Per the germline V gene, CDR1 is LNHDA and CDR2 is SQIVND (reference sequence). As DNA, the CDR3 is TGTGCCAGTAGTATAGGGAGGCTAGCTTCCACCGGGGAGCTGTTTTTT. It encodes CASSIGRLASTGELFF.

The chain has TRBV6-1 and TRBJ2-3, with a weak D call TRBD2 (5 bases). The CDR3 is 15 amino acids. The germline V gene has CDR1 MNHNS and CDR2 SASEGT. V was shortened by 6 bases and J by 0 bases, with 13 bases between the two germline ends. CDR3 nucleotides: TGTGCCAGCAGGAGAGCGGAGACTAGCACAGATACGCAGTATTTT. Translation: CASRRAETSTDTQYF.

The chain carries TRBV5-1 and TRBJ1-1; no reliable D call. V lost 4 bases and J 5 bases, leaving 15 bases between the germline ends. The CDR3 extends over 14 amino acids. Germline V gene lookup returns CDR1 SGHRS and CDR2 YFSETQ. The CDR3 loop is CASSPVGSRTEAFF. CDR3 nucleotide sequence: TGCGCCAGCAGCCCGGTAGGGAGTCGGACTGAAGCTTTCTTT. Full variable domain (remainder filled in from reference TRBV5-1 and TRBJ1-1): KAGVTQTPRYLIKTRGQQVTLSCSPISGHRSVSWYQQTPGQGLQFLFEYFSETQRNKGNFPGRFSGRQFSNSRSEMNVSTLELGDSALYLCASSPVGSRTEAFFGQGTRLTVV.

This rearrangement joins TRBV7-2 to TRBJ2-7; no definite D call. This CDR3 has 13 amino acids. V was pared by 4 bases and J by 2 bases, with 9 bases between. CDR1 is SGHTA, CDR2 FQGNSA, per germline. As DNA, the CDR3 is TGTGCCAGCAGCTCCGCGCCTACCTACGAGCAGTACTTC. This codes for CASSSAPTYEQYF. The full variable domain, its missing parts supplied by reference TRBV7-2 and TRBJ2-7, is GAGVSQSPSNKVTEKGKDVELRCDPISGHTALYWYRQSLGQGLEFLIYFQGNSAPDKSGLPSDRFSAERTGGSVSTLTIQRTQQEDSAVYLCASSSAPTYEQYFGPGTRLTVT.

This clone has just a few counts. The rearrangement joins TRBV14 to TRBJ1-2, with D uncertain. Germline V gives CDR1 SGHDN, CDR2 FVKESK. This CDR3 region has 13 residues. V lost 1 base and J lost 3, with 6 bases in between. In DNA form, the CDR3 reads TGTGCCAGCAGCCAAGTGTCTGACTATGGCTACACCTTC. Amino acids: CASSQVSDYGYTF. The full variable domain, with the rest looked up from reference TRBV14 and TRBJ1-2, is EAGVTQFPSHSVIEKGQTVTLRCDPISGHDNLYWYRRVMGKEIKFLLHFVKESKQDESGMPNNRFLAERTGGTYSTLKVQPAELEDSGVYFCASSQVSDYGYTFGSGTRLTVV.

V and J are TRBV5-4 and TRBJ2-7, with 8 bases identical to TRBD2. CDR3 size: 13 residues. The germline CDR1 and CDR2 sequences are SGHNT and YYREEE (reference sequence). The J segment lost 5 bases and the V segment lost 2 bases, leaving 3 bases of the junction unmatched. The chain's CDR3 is CASSFGGANEQYF. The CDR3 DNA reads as TGTGCCAGCAGCTTCGGGGGGGCTAACGAGCAGTACTTC.

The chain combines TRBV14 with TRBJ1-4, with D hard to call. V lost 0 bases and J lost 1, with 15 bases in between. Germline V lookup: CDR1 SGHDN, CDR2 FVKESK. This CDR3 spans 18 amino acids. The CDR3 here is CASSQDPRGSGTNEKLFF. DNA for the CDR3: TGTGCCAGCAGCCAAGATCCGCGGGGAAGTGGAACTAATGAAAAACTGTTTTTT. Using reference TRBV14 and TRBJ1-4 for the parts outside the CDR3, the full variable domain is EAGVTQFPSHSVIEKGQTVTLRCDPISGHDNLYWYRRVMGKEIKFLLHFVKESKQDESGMPNNRFLAERTGGTYSTLKVQPAELEDSGVYFCASSQDPRGSGTNEKLFFGSGTQLSVL.